This is a list of T cell receptor beta chains from one sample in a study of regulatory T cells in long-lasting Graves disease. TCRdb fed the multiplex PCR reads into MiXCR, producing one record per CDR3 protein. Of over 400,000 distinct CDR3 sequences listed, 13% to 15% are singletons. In addition, the sample was reused for a study of T cells in Graves' hyperthyroidism and ophthalmopathy.

Sequences were derived from peripheral blood mononuclear cells (PBMCs), sampled at new diagnosis, from a patient treated with antithyroid drugs. Source of these receptors: a woman in her 50s with Graves disease. Both conserved end residues are part of each CDR3. Each record gives: V gene, clone size, D gene, J gene, CDR3 DNA, CDR3 protein. A D gene is named only where the DNA matches it firmly. Some rows have no size entry. The others give once, few or many, or a class for an expanded clone.

V: TRBV2; size: .; D: .; J: TRBJ2-3; DNA: TGTGCCAGCAGTGTTCTACAGGGAGATACGCAGTATTTT; CDR3: CASSVLQGDTQYF
V: TRBV2; size: many; D: .; J: TRBJ2-3; DNA: TGTGCCAGCAACGCGGGAACAGGCACAGATACGCAGTATTTT; CDR3: CASNAGTGTDTQYF
V: TRBV5-6; size: many; D: .; J: TRBJ1-5; DNA: TGTGCCAGCAGCTTGGGGACAGCCTTCAATCAGCCCCAGCATTTT; CDR3: CASSLGTAFNQPQHF
V: TRBV28; size: .; D: .; J: TRBJ1-3; DNA: TGTGCCATCACCCTTCCCCAGGGGCGAAACACCATATATTTT; CDR3: CAITLPQGRNTIYF
V: TRBV19; size: .; D: .; J: TRBJ2-7; DNA: TGTGCCAGTAGTCTGAGAGTGGAGAACTACGAGCAGTACTTC; CDR3: CASSLRVENYEQYF
V: TRBV2; size: many; D: .; J: TRBJ2-7; DNA: TGTGCCAGCAGTGAAATACCCTACGAGCAGTACTTC; CDR3: CASSEIPYEQYF
V: TRBV3-1; size: many; D: TRBD2; J: TRBJ2-1; DNA: TGTGCCAGCAGCCGAAACTTAGCGGGAGGGGCCTACAATGAGCAGTTCTTC; CDR3: CASSRNLAGGAYNEQFF
V: TRBV28; size: many; D: TRBD2; J: TRBJ2-3; DNA: TGTGCCAGTAGAGTAGGACAGGGACTAGCGGGAGTTGAAGATACGCAGTATTTT; CDR3: CASRVGQGLAGVEDTQYF
V: TRBV6-1; size: .; D: .; J: TRBJ1-2; DNA: TGTGCCAGCAGTGAAGCTGGCGGTGGCTACACCTTC; CDR3: CASSEAGGGYTF
V: TRBV6-5; size: few; D: .; J: TRBJ1-5; DNA: TGTGCCAGCAGTTACAGGACAGACGATTTCAATCAGCCCCAGCATTTT; CDR3: CASSYRTDDFNQPQHF
V: TRBV6-1; size: many; D: .; J: TRBJ2-5; DNA: TGTGCCAGCAGTGAAATGGGACACGGTCAAGAGACCCAGTACTTC; CDR3: CASSEMGHGQETQYF
V: TRBV29-1; size: many; D: .; J: TRBJ2-7; DNA: TGCAGCGTTGATTCCCAGGGGTCCTACGAGCAGTACTTC; CDR3: CSVDSQGSYEQYF
V: TRBV2; size: many; D: .; J: TRBJ1-2; DNA: TGTGCCAGCAGCGGACAGAACTATGGCTACACCTTC; CDR3: CASSGQNYGYTF
V: TRBV5-1; size: few; D: TRBD1; J: TRBJ2-5; DNA: TGCGCCAGCAGCTTACAGGGGACCGGGACAGGACCAGAGACCCAGTACTTC; CDR3: CASSLQGTGTGPETQYF
V: TRBV10-1; size: few; D: TRBD2; J: TRBJ2-7; DNA: TGCGCCAGCAGTAGGGGAGGGTCAGAGAGCTACGAGCAGTACTTC; CDR3: CASSRGGSESYEQYF
V: TRBV20-1; size: few; D: TRBD1; J: TRBJ1-1; DNA: TGCAGTGCTAGGAGGACAGGGGCCAACACTGAAGCTTTCTTT; CDR3: CSARRTGANTEAFF